These 16 T cell receptor beta chains came from one sample sequenced in a study of cytomegalovirus exposure and HLA in healthy donors. Profiled with immunoSEQ multiplex PCR; TCRdb holds only in-frame clones, not every one. The table has a few hundred thousand clones, 88% seen once. The sample consisted of PBMCs. The source is a man aged 30-40 years in good health and CMV-seronegative.

This chain joins TRBV6-5 and TRBJ2-7; the match to TRBD2 covers 9 bases. CDR1 and CDR2 from the germline V gene are MNHEY and SVGAGI. There are 15 residues in the CDR3. V shed 4 bases and J 2 bases; nucleotides not matched to a gene: 6. The CDR3 loop is CASSFLAGSTYEQYF. The CDR3 DNA sequence: TGTGCCAGCAGTTTCCTAGCGGGGAGCACCTACGAGCAGTACTTC.

This clone was counted a few times. V and J are TRBV6-1 and TRBJ1-5; tentative D call: TRBD1 (5 bases). CDR3 length: 12 amino acids. Trimming cost V 7 bases and J 5 bases, with 9 bases left between them. Germline values: CDR1 MNHNS, CDR2 SASEGT. CDR3: CASTAGYQPQHF. CDR3 DNA sequence: TGTGCCAGCACTGCAGGGTATCAGCCCCAGCATTTT.

This rearrangement joins TRBV19 to TRBJ1-2; weak D call: TRBD1 (6 bases). The CDR3 length is 15 residues. V gave up 3 bases and J gave up 7 bases, with 18 bases separating them. Looked up from germline, CDR1 is LNHDA and CDR2 is SQIVND (reference sequence). The CDR3 DNA reads as TGTGCCAGTAGTATCCGGGCAGGGGAATTCTCTGGCTACACCTTC. The encoded protein is CASSIRAGEFSGYTF.

V is TRBV7-2 and J is TRBJ2-2, with TRBD2 matching 7 bases. V gave up 3 bases and J gave up 6 bases; unmatched junction bases: 4. The CDR3 loop spans 14 amino acids. Germline assignment: CDR1 SGHTA and CDR2 FQGNSA. As DNA, the CDR3 is TGTGCCAGCAGCTTTAGGCGGGGGTCCGGGGAGCTGTTTTTT. Its protein is CASSFRRGSGELFF.

V and J are TRBV27 and TRBJ1-1, with a weak D call TRBD1 (6 bases). CDR3 length: 13 residues. Germline V CDR1 and CDR2: MNHEY, SMNVEV (reference sequence). V was cut by 6 bases and J by 2 bases, with 10 bases left in between. CDR3 nucleotides: TGTGCCAGCAGCCGGACAGCCAACACTGAAGCTTTCTTT. Residues: CASSRTANTEAFF.

The DNA for the CDR3 is TGTGCCAGCAGTTGGACAGCTTCTAATGAAAAACTGTTTTTT. This encodes CASSWTASNEKLFF. This chain links TRBV27 with TRBJ1-4, with D possibly matching TRBD1 (6 bases). This CDR3 is 14 amino acids long. Germline assignment: CDR1 MNHEY and CDR2 SMNVEV (reference sequence). V was trimmed by 4 bases and J by 3 bases, leaving 9 bases between them.

This chain connects TRBV27 to TRBJ2-2; D is uncertain. Germline CDR1 and CDR2: MNHEY and SMNVEV (reference sequence). The V end was cut by 5 bases, the J end by 5 bases, with 9 bases between. This CDR3 is built from 13 residues. The chain's CDR3 is CASSPGPTGELFF. The CDR3 DNA follows: TGTGCCAGCAGTCCAGGCCCGACCGGGGAGCTGTTTTTT.

The chain links TRBV2 to TRBJ1-1; 7 nucleotides line up with TRBD1. This CDR3 region has 14 residues. J gave up 6 bases and V 9 bases, and 13 bases lay outside the gene matches. The V gene's germline CDR1 is SNHLY and CDR2 FYNNEI. The CDR3 is CARDRDRRMAEAFF. The CDR3 DNA follows: TGTGCCAGGGACCGGGACAGAAGAATGGCTGAAGCTTTCTTT. The full variable domain, with the rest looked up from reference TRBV2 and TRBJ1-1, is EPEVTQTPSHQVTQMGQEVILRCVPISNHLYFYWYRQILGQKVEFLVSFYNNEISEKSEIFDDQFSVERPDGSNFTLKIRSTKLEDSAMYFCARDRDRRMAEAFFGQGTRLTVV.

The chain carries TRBV6-5 and TRBJ2-1, with a tentative D call TRBD2 (7 bases). The CDR3 consists of 15 residues. CDR1 and CDR2 from the germline V gene are MNHEY and SVGAGI. The V end lost 2 bases, the J end lost 7 bases, and 15 bases lay between the germline ends. In DNA form, the CDR3 reads TGTGCCAGCAGTTACCGCGGGGGCCGTACTAATGAGCAGTTCTTC. This translates into CASSYRGGRTNEQFF.

This sequence joins TRBV18 and TRBJ2-2; TRBD1 matches 12 bases. The V and J ends lost 4 bases and 9 bases, in that order; junction bases with no gene match: 6. Germline loops: CDR1 KGHSH, CDR2 LQKENI. The CDR3 has 15 residues. CDR3 sequence: CASSQGQGAYRELFF. CDR3 coding DNA: TGTGCCAGCTCACAGGGACAGGGGGCGTACCGGGAGCTGTTTTTT.

This rearrangement joins TRBV5-5 to TRBJ1-5; no definite D call. V gave up 4 bases and J gave up 9 bases, with 14 bases separating them. CDR1 is SGHKS and CDR2 is YYEKEE in the germline V gene (reference sequence). The CDR3 is 13 amino acids. The CDR3 DNA is TGTGCCAGCAGCCCTGACCGCGAGCGGCCCCAGCATTTT. Translating it yields CASSPDRERPQHF.

This rearrangement joins TRBV2 to TRBJ2-7; D is ambiguous. The CDR3 spans 13 residues. CDR1 SNHLY and CDR2 FYNNEI come from the germline V gene. V was clipped by 4 bases and J by 0 bases, with 7 bases between them. In nucleotides, the CDR3 is TGTGCCAGCAGTGGCGGAAACTCCTACGAGCAGTACTTC. Translated: CASSGGNSYEQYF.

The chain is built from TRBV11-2 and TRBJ1-3; D remains unclear. The CDR3 is made up of 13 amino acids. The V gene's germline CDR1 is SGHAT and CDR2 FQNNGV. The V and J ends lost 2 bases and 6 bases respectively, with 8 bases between them. The DNA for the CDR3 is TGTGCCAGCAGCTTATCCTCTTTAAACACCATATATTTT. Translating it yields CASSLSSLNTIYF.

This clone was picked up one time. V and J are TRBV11-2 and TRBJ2-7, with 12 bases matching TRBD2. The J segment lost 5 bases and the V segment lost 3 bases, leaving 8 bases of the junction unmatched. The length of the CDR3 is 16 residues. Germline CDR1 and CDR2: SGHAT and FQNNGV. The chain's CDR3 is CASSFLGLAGLHEQYF. Here the CDR3 DNA reads TGTGCCAGCAGCTTCTTGGGACTAGCGGGTTTGCACGAGCAGTACTTC.

This clone has a single count. The chain uses TRBV4-3 and TRBJ2-1; possible D gene TRBD2, 5 bases. Trimming left V 8 bases short and J 3 bases short, with 5 bases between. The CDR3 loop spans 11 amino acids. Germline V gene data show CDR1 as LGHNA and CDR2 as YSLEER. The CDR3 DNA is TGCGCCAGCGGACTCTACAATGAGCAGTTCTTC. Its translation is CASGLYNEQFF.

The chain joins TRBV7-9 to TRBJ1-2, with D maybe TRBD1 (5 bases). The CDR3 length is 15 residues. Trimming removed 3 bases at V and 0 bases at J, with 11 bases between. Germline V lookup: CDR1 SEHNR, CDR2 FQNEAQ (reference sequence). Here the CDR3 DNA reads TGTGCCAGCAGCTTGTACGACAGTCCTAACTATGGCTACACCTTC. It yields the protein CASSLYDSPNYGYTF.